The rows below give T cell receptor beta chains drawn from one sample of a study of cytomegalovirus exposure and HLA in healthy donors. The assay was immunoSEQ multiplex PCR, and TCRdb's table has in-frame clones only and misses some. The profile shows 120,000 to 150,000 clones, about four fifths of them singletons. Sequenced material: PBMCs. Receptors were obtained from a female donor in good health and CMV-seronegative. The CDR3 runs from the conserved cysteine through the conserved F or W. A D gene is named only where the DNA matches it firmly. Clone size is shown for a subset of rows, as once, few, many or a class of expanded clone.

size	V	D	J	DNA	CDR3
NA	TRBV5-8	NA	TRBJ2-1	TGTGCCAGCAGCTTGGACAGTTACAATGAGCAGTTCTTC	CASSLDSYNEQFF
NA	TRBV2	NA	TRBJ2-7	TGTGCCAGCAGTGAATGGGCTAGGGGCTACGAGCAGTACTTC	CASSEWARGYEQYF
NA	TRBV4-3	TRBD2	TRBJ2-1	TGCGCCAGCAGCCAGCGGGGGGGTTCCTACAATGAGCAGTTCTTC	CASSQRGGSYNEQFF
NA	TRBV5-1	NA	TRBJ2-3	TGCGCCAGCAGCTTGGGACTGCGGGATATGGATACGCAGTATTTT	CASSLGLRDMDTQYF
NA	TRBV19	TRBD2	TRBJ2-3	TGTGCCAGTAGTACCCGGACTAGCGGAAACACAGATACGCAGTATTTT	CASSTRTSGNTDTQYF
NA	TRBV18	TRBD2	TRBJ2-2	TGTGCCAGCTCACGGGCTAGCGGCAACACCGGGGAGCTGTTTTTT	CASSRASGNTGELFF
NA	TRBV5-1	TRBD1	TRBJ2-7	TGCGCCAGCAGCTTGTCGGGACAGGGTTTCCACGAGCAGTACTTC	CASSLSGQGFHEQYF
NA	TRBV30	NA	TRBJ2-2	TGTGCCTGGACTCAGGGGCTGGGAACCGGGGAGCTGTTTTTT	CAWTQGLGTGELFF
NA	TRBV12-5	TRBD1	TRBJ2-2	TGTGCTAGTGACCACTCTGACAGGGGGCGGACCGGGGAGCTGTTTTTT	CASDHSDRGRTGELFF
few	TRBV13	NA	TRBJ1-1	TGTGCCAGCAGCCTGACGACAGTGAACACTGAAGCTTTCTTT	CASSLTTVNTEAFF
few	TRBV9	TRBD2	TRBJ2-1	TGTGCCAGCAGCGCGGGAGCGGGAGGGCCTAATGAGCAGTTCTTC	CASSAGAGGPNEQFF
NA	TRBV4-3	NA	TRBJ2-1	TGCGCCAGCAGCCAAGTCTACAGGTCCTACAATGAGCAGTTCTTC	CASSQVYRSYNEQFF
NA	TRBV9	NA	TRBJ2-3	TGTGCCAGCAGCGTAGACAGGGGCACAGATACGCAGTATTTT	CASSVDRGTDTQYF
NA	TRBV6-5	TRBD1	TRBJ1-1	TGTGCCAGCAGTTGGACAGGGGGGTTCACTGAAGCTTTCTTT	CASSWTGGFTEAFF
NA	TRBV2	NA	TRBJ1-4	TGTGCCAGCAGGCGAGGGAAGGGTGAAAAACTGTTTTTT	CASRRGKGEKLFF
NA	TRBV25-1	NA	TRBJ1-1	TGTGCCAGCAGTGAATATCGCGGGTTGAACACTGAAGCTTTCTTT	CASSEYRGLNTEAFF
many	TRBV5-8	TRBD2	TRBJ2-7	TGTGCCAGCAGCTTGGAAGTAGCGGGTCCCTACGAGCAGTACTTC	CASSLEVAGPYEQYF
NA	TRBV18	TRBD1	TRBJ2-5	TGTGCCAGCTCACTTGGACAGGGTGAGACCCAGTACTTC	CASSLGQGETQYF
once	TRBV7-9	NA	TRBJ1-1	TGTGCCAGCAGCTCCTTTACGGGACACCCGAACACTGAAGCTTTCTTT	CASSSFTGHPNTEAFF
once	TRBV4-2	TRBD2	TRBJ2-1	TGTGCCAGCAGCCGAGGGACTAGCTATTTTAATGAGCAGTTCTTC	CASSRGTSYFNEQFF
NA	TRBV9	TRBD2	TRBJ2-2	TGTGCCAGCAGCGTAGGAACTAGCGGGTACACCGGGGAGCTGTTTTTT	CASSVGTSGYTGELFF
NA	TRBV10-3	TRBD1	TRBJ2-7	TGTGCCATCAGTGAGTCCAGGACAGGGATCTACGAGCAGTACTTC	CAISESRTGIYEQYF
NA	TRBV15	TRBD2	TRBJ2-1	TGTGCCACCAGGTTTTCGGGACTATACAATGAGCAGTTCTTC	CATRFSGLYNEQFF
NA	TRBV7-2	TRBD1	TRBJ1-1	TGTGCCAGCAGCTTAGACAGGGGGGGCACTGAAGCTTTCTTT	CASSLDRGGTEAFF
NA	TRBV5-1	TRBD2	TRBJ2-3	TGCGCCAGCAGGGCGGGGGGGCCCACAGATACGCAGTATTTT	CASRAGGPTDTQYF
NA	TRBV5-4	NA	TRBJ2-7	TGTGCCAGCAGCTTGTACAGGGGGGGTGAGCAGTACTTC	CASSLYRGGEQYF
NA	TRBV30	TRBD2	TRBJ2-5	TGTGCCTGGTTGGGACTAGCGGGGCGCTTGAACTTC	CAWLGLAGRLNF
NA	TRBV29-1	TRBD2	TRBJ2-1	TGCAGCGTAGCGGGGGGCGTCTATGAGCAGTTCTTC	CSVAGGVYEQFF
few	TRBV7-7	TRBD2	TRBJ2-1	TGTGCTAGCAGCACCGGGACTAGCGGGAGGGTGTTCTTC	CASSTGTSGRVFF
NA	TRBV7-3	TRBD1	TRBJ2-7	TGTGCCAGCAGCCCCGGGACAGGGGCGATGTACGAGCAGTACTTC	CASSPGTGAMYEQYF
NA	TRBV30	NA	TRBJ1-1	TGTGCCTGGATAGCCGGGGACTTCGCGGTAGCTTTCTTT	CAWIAGDFAVAFF
NA	TRBV5-5	TRBD1	TRBJ2-5	TGTGCCAGCAGCTGGGACGGCGGGACAGGCCAAGAGACCCAGTACTTC	CASSWDGGTGQETQYF
NA	TRBV13	NA	TRBJ2-1	TGTGCCAGCAGCCTTCTTTTGAGCTCCTACAATGAGCAGTTCTTC	CASSLLLSSYNEQFF
NA	TRBV23-1	TRBD1	TRBJ1-1	TGCGCCAGCAGGCAGGGGGCCACTGAAGCTTTCTTT	CASRQGATEAFF
NA	TRBV28	NA	TRBJ2-7	TGTGCCAGCAAGTCTTACGTCGCGGGAGAGCAGTACTTC	CASKSYVAGEQYF
few	TRBV27	NA	TRBJ1-2	TGTGCCAGCAGTTTGCGGGGAACCAACTATGGCTACACCTTC	CASSLRGTNYGYTF
NA	TRBV5-1	NA	TRBJ2-7	TGCGCCAGCAGCTTGGACCCAGGGTTGTGGTACGAGCAGTACTTC	CASSLDPGLWYEQYF